The 2 T cell receptor beta chains below all came from one sample that was sequenced in a study of human T cells and chemical hapten exposure. Each CDR3 protein is one row after TCRdb ran MiXCR on the RACE reads. In the table there are about 53,000 distinct CDR3 sequences, roughly a tenth of which are singletons. As for time point: pre-sensitization, week 0. Treatment denoted: therapeutic diphenylcyclopropenone sensitization with weekly scalp DPC. Sequenced here: whole blood, sampled in connection with sensitization to the hapten diphenylcyclopropenone (DPC). The receptors originated from a man between 35 and 55 years old with alopecia areata. Some clones in this sample may be carry-over from other donors' samples.

V gene TRBV20-1 combines with J gene TRBJ1-1; possibly TRBD1 for D (6 bases). Per the germline V gene, CDR1 is DFQATT and CDR2 is SNEGSKA (reference sequence). V was shortened by 5 bases and J by 4 bases, with 14 bases between the two germline ends. The CDR3 runs to 13 residues. The CDR3 loop is CSAPWGGATEAFF. The CDR3 DNA reads as TGCAGTGCTCCCTGGGGGGGGGCCACTGAAGCTTTCTTT.

The table lists this clonotype with many counts. This chain links TRBV10-3 with TRBJ2-1; D unresolved. The CDR3 spans 13 residues. V lost 11 bases to trimming and J lost 9 bases, with 20 bases between them. CDR1 and CDR2 from the germline V gene are ENHRY and SYGVKD. The CDR3 spells CAPPNSPTSEQFF. The CDR3, as DNA: TGTGCCCCACCCAATTCCCCTACATCTGAGCAGTTCTTC.